A single sample gave rise to the 15 T cell receptor beta chains below, sequenced in a study of response to subunit inactivated influenza vaccine. TCRdb passed the RT-PCR reads through MiXCR, listing each CDR3 protein once. The sample contains a few hundred thousand distinct CDR3 sequences, 12% of which appear only once. The sequenced sample was non-naive T cells sorted from PBMCs, obtained 14 days before vaccination. The receptor source for this set is a man in his fifties or sixties who received an inactivated influenza vaccine.

The chain couples TRBV20-1 to TRBJ2-7, with 8 bases fitting TRBD1. CDR1 and CDR2 (germline): DFQATT, SNEGSKA (reference sequence). The V gene end was trimmed by 5 bases and the J gene end by 3 bases; junction bases not matched to a gene: 6. This CDR3 is 13 amino acids long. The DNA of the CDR3 is TGCAGTGCTGGTCAGGGGGCCCACTACGAGCAGTACTTC. This codes for CSAGQGAHYEQYF.

This clonotype was observed a few times. V usage is TRBV30 and J usage is TRBJ1-6, with 8 bases that match TRBD1. This CDR3 comprises 15 residues. The germline CDR1 and CDR2 sequences are GTSNPN and SVGIG (reference sequence). V gave up 3 bases and J gave up 0 bases; unmatched junction bases: 1. This chain's CDR3 is CAWSGTGSYNSPLHF. CDR3 nucleotide sequence: TGTGCCTGGAGCGGGACAGGCTCCTATAATTCACCCCTCCACTTT. The variable domain in full, completed from reference TRBV30 and TRBJ1-6, reads SQTIHQWPATLVQPVGSPLSLECTVEGTSNPNLYWYRQAAGRGLQLLFYSVGIGQISSEVPQNLSASRPQDRQFILSSKKLLLSDSGFYLCAWSGTGSYNSPLHFGNGTRLTVT.

This clonotype has ten or more counts. The chain employs TRBV5-5 and TRBJ2-5; the D gene is possibly TRBD2 (6 bases). CDR1 is SGHKS and CDR2 is YYEKEE in the germline V gene (reference sequence). Between the trimmed V and J ends, which lost 2 bases and 1 base, there was a span of 6 bases. This CDR3 spans 13 amino acids. The CDR3 region has the DNA TGTGCCAGCAGCTTCGGGGGCCAAGAGACCCAGTACTTC. The encoded protein is CASSFGGQETQYF.

The chain is built from TRBV6-5 and TRBJ2-7; D gene uncertain. Trimming cost V 0 bases and J 2 bases, with 14 bases left between them. CDR3 length equals 16 residues. Per the germline V gene, CDR1 is MNHEY and CDR2 is SVGAGI. The CDR3 loop reads CASSYSSMEYPYEQYF. The CDR3 nucleotides are TGTGCCAGCAGTTACTCGAGCATGGAGTATCCCTACGAGCAGTACTTC.

This clonotype showed up just a few times. The chain uses TRBV11-2 and TRBJ2-5; D is uncertain. Trimming cost V 5 bases and J 0 bases, with 19 bases left between them. Germline loops: CDR1 SGHAT, CDR2 FQNNGV. CDR3 length equals 17 residues. Written as DNA, the CDR3 is TGTGCCAGCAGCCGTACCGTGGCAGCTTCGTACCAAGAGACCCAGTACTTC. Amino acid sequence: CASSRTVAASYQETQYF.

The rearrangement uses TRBV4-2 and TRBJ2-1, with 11 bases that match TRBD2. This CDR3 contains 20 residues. The germline CDR1 and CDR2 sequences are LGHNA and YNFKEQ. V shed 3 bases and J 9 bases; nucleotides not matched to a gene: 22. The CDR3 loop is CASSHFPGTSGRPRDTEQFF. The CDR3 DNA sequence: TGTGCCAGCAGCCATTTCCCCGGGACTAGCGGCCGCCCTAGGGACACTGAGCAGTTCTTC.

The V gene is TRBV10-2, the J gene TRBJ2-1, with D maybe TRBD2 (6 bases). CDR3 length: 16 amino acids. Trimming cost V 6 bases and J 4 bases, with 19 bases left between them. The germline gives CDR1 WSHSY, CDR2 SAAADI. The CDR3 sequence is CASSQTLTSIYNEQFF. In nucleotides, the CDR3 is TGCGCCAGCAGCCAAACTCTGACTAGTATTTACAATGAGCAGTTCTTC.

The rearrangement links TRBV18 to TRBJ2-3; D may correspond to TRBD1 or TRBD2 (5 bases each). This CDR3 is built from 14 residues. The V end was cut by 4 bases, the J end by 2 bases, with 10 bases between. CDR1 is KGHSH and CDR2 is LQKENI in the germline V gene. CDR3 residues: CASSRGSYTDTQYF. The CDR3 nucleotides are TGTGCCAGCTCACGGGGGAGTTACACAGATACGCAGTATTTT.

This clonotype was seen ten or more times. CDR3 sequence: CASSYLGGADTQYF. The CDR3, as DNA: TGTGCCAGCAGTTATTTGGGGGGCGCAGATACGCAGTATTTT. The V and J genes are TRBV6-5 and TRBJ2-3, with D perhaps assigned TRBD1 or TRBD2 (6 bases each). V lost 3 bases to trimming and J lost 4 bases, with 11 bases between them. The germline V gene encodes CDR1 MNHEY and CDR2 SVGAGI. CDR3 length: 14 amino acids.

The J gene is TRBJ2-1, the V gene TRBV3-1; the match to TRBD1 covers 9 bases. CDR3 size: 16 residues. V gave up 0 bases and J gave up 5 bases; unmatched junction bases: 5. Germline V CDR1 and CDR2: LGHDT, YNNKEL (reference sequence). The CDR3 DNA follows: TGTGCCAGCAGCCAAGAACGGACAGGGGCAAACAATGAGCAGTTCTTC. Its protein product is CASSQERTGANNEQFF.

This clonotype was detected a few times. The chain couples TRBV7-9 to TRBJ1-1; possibly TRBD1 for D (5 bases). The CDR3 covers 13 residues. Per germline, CDR1 SEHNR and CDR2 FQNEAQ (reference sequence). Trimming removed 5 bases at V and 2 bases at J, with 9 bases between. The CDR3 is CASSLDSNTEAFF. CDR3 sequence (DNA): TGTGCCAGCAGCCTCGACAGTAACACTGAAGCTTTCTTT. The full variable domain, completed using reference TRBV7-9 and TRBJ1-1, is DTGVSQNPRHKITKRGQNVTFRCDPISEHNRLYWYRQTLGQGPEFLTYFQNEAQLEKSRLLSDRFSAERPKGSFSTLEIQRTEQGDSAMYLCASSLDSNTEAFFGQGTRLTVV.

This clonotype occurred a few times. V gene TRBV11-3 combines with J gene TRBJ2-2; 8 bases are a match to TRBD1. Germline values: CDR1 SGHNT, CDR2 YENEEA. The CDR3 loop spans 15 amino acids. With V trimmed by 4 bases and J by 6 bases, 7 bases remained unmatched. The chain's CDR3 is CASSSDRGPAGELFF. The CDR3 DNA sequence: TGTGCCAGCAGCTCCGACAGGGGACCGGCCGGGGAGCTGTTTTTT. The variable domain in full, completed from reference TRBV11-3 and TRBJ2-2, reads EAGVVQSPRYKIIEKKQPVAFWCNPISGHNTLYWYLQNLGQGPELLIRYENEEAVDDSQLPKDRFSAERLKGVDSTLKIQPAELGDSAVYLCASSSDRGPAGELFFGEGSRLTVL.

The rearrangement links TRBV7-8 to TRBJ2-1; D not certain. Germline lookup yields CDR1 SGHVS and CDR2 FQNEAQ. Trimming removed 3 bases from V and 4 bases from J, with 19 bases in between. The CDR3 is 17 residues long. This CDR3 is CASSLAQLGAVYNEQFF. CDR3 coding DNA: TGTGCCAGCAGCTTGGCTCAGTTGGGCGCAGTATACAATGAGCAGTTCTTC.

In regard to this clonotype: One end of the junction fails to match germline, which may point to a read error. CDR3 bases: TGCATTCCCGTGTCCGGGGACAATTCACCCCTCGACTTT. This translates into CIPVSGDNSPLDF. The chain has TRBV20-1 and TRBJ1-6; D perhaps matches TRBD1 (6 bases). In germline, CDR1 is DFQATT, CDR2 SNEGSKA (reference sequence). The CDR3 has 13 amino acids.

The chain joins TRBV11-2 to TRBJ1-6; D unclear. The CDR3 sequence is 16 residues long. CDR1 SGHAT and CDR2 FQNNGV come from the germline V gene. V was cut by 6 bases and J by 5 bases, with 17 bases left in between. The DNA for the CDR3 is TGTGCCAGCAGAACCCAGAAGGGTGGGAATAATTCACCCCTCCACTTT. This translates into CASRTQKGGNNSPLHF.